What follows describes a single TCR beta chain. This clonotype occurred many times. It has no known antigen specificity. No qualities accompany the bases; no much larger clone lies one base away. Library generation was performed with multiplex PCR. The sequencer was an Illumina HiSeq 4000. To build TCR beta libraries, CDR3 regions were amplified by Arm-PCR using iRepertoire HTBI primers. Before sequencing, the PCR products underwent gel purification. The paper's data handling went like this. A total of fewer than 70 TRBV and 14 TRBJ segments were identified across samples and were used for gene usage analysis of CDR3 amino acid clonotypes. COPE and FqMerger were used to merge the filtered high-quality paired reads into contigs. BLAST was used to align contigs to IMGT TRBV, TRBD and TRBJ reference genes, and CDR3 was defined according to IMGT. Any clonotype with a frequency above 0.1% was counted as a highly expanded clone. Shannon entropy served as the measure of repertoire diversity, while the Gini coefficient captured V-J evenness. Public clonotypes were defined as clonotypes shared by more than one individual. TCRdb passed the public sequencing reads through fastp at Q25 and MiXCR, retaining productive beta sequences. Under each unique CDR3 protein, matching rows form one entry showing the most common genes and DNA. The V and J calls and clone size are TCRdb's, not the authors'. For this sample there are some 440,000 distinct CDR3 sequences; under 25% appear just once. Of the sample, 6.5% to 10% falls within the top ten clones.

The sample originates from a study of regulatory T cells in long-lasting Graves disease (dated by TCRdb to the early 2020s). About the investigation overall: Persistent Graves' disease meant more than 5 years of antithyroid drug treatment with TSH receptor autoantibodies that stayed positive. Persistent Graves' disease patients were compared with newly diagnosed Graves' disease patients by peripheral blood TCR sequencing and RNA sequencing. The study took place in China and was registered as a clinical trial. A total of around 35 samples underwent TCR sequencing: about 13 from persistent and some 20 from newly diagnosed Graves' disease patients. On average, persistent Graves' disease patients in the clinical cohort had been on antithyroid drugs for roughly 11 years.

The germline V end is reduced by 2 bases and the J end by 2 bases; junction bases left unmatched: 5. The CDR3 starts with the cysteine, ends with the phenylalanine, and has 14 residues. Just CDR3 DNA is preserved here, 42 bases in frame from base 1. The germline V gene provides CDR1 SQVTM and CDR2 ANQGSEA. The investigation overall reported the following: Persistent patients shared more public clonotypes among themselves (around 3,000) than newly diagnosed patients did (about 970). Compared with newly diagnosed patients, persistent Graves' disease patients had lower TCR Shannon entropy and fewer highly expanded clones, which suggests clonal expansion. Persistent disease showed preferential use of TRBV28, TRBJ1-2 and TRBJ2-5, whereas newly diagnosed disease favored TRBV20-1 and TRBJ2-1. Sequencing and analysis were restricted to the TCR beta chain. The small sample size was acknowledged by the authors as a limitation that may reduce accuracy. Peripheral blood alone was examined, since thyroid tissue, which constituted the primary lesion, could not be accessed.

The label giving this sample's time point can be read as: persistent/refractory GD, antithyroid drugs over 5 years with positive TRAb. RNA was extracted from PBMCs in TRIzol for both TCR sequencing and RNA sequencing. The diagnosis of Graves' disease followed American Thyroid Association guidelines. Recruitment of patients was carried out at an endocrinology department in Xi'an, China. From each patient, around 9 milliliters of peripheral blood was collected into an EDTA anticoagulant tube. Ficoll Paque Plus density gradient separation was used to isolate PBMCs, and no further T cell sorting was performed. An Agilent 2100 Bioanalyzer and agarose gel were used to assess RNA quality, and a NanoDrop 2000 was used to measure RNA concentration.

This sequence originates from a female donor with Graves disease. The rearrangement joined TRBV29-1 to TRBJ1-2; TRBD1 agrees with 7 junctional bases. The starting material was peripheral blood mononuclear cells (PBMCs), obtained when the disease was refractory, from a patient treated with antithyroid drugs. The DNA sequence follows: TGCAGCGTTGAACCGACAGGGAGAAACTATGGCTACACCTTC. This encodes CSVEPTGRNYGYTF.